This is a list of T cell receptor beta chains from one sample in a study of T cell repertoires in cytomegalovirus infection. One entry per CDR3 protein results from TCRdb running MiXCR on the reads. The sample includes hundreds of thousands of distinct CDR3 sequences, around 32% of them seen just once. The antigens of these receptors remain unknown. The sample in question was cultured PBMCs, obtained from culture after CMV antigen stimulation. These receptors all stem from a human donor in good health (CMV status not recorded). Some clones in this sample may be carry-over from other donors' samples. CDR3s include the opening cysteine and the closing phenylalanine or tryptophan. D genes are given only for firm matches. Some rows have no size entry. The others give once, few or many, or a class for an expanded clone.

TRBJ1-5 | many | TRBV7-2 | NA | CASSFVAYSNQPQHF | TGTGCCAGCAGCTTTGTAGCATATAGCAATCAGCCCCAGCATTTT
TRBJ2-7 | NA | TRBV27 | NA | CATQDRTYEQYF | TGTGCCACCCAGGACAGAACCTACGAGCAGTACTTC
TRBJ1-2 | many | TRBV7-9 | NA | CASSLERIYGYTF | TGTGCCAGCAGCTTAGAACGGATCTATGGCTACACCTTC
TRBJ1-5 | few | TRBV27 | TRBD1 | CASSVTGTAVLPQHF | TGTGCCAGCAGTGTCACCGGGACAGCCGTCTTACCCCAGCATTTT
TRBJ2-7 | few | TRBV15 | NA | CATKDASTYEQYF | TGTGCCACCAAGGACGCGTCTACCTACGAGCAGTACTTC
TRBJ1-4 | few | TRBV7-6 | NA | CASRGKDEKLFF | TGTGCCAGCAGGGGCAAAGATGAAAAACTGTTTTTT
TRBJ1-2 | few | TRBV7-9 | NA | CASSLGPAESYGYTF | TGTGCCAGCAGCTTGGGCCCCGCCGAGAGCTATGGCTACACCTTC
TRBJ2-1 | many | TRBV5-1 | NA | CASSLGSGPLNEQFF | TGCGCCAGCAGCTTGGGGAGCGGGCCACTCAATGAGCAGTTCTTC
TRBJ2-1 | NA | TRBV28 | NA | CASSLWHEQFF | TGTGCCAGCAGTTTATGGCACGAGCAGTTCTTC
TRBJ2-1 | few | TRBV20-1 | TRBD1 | CSARILRPEPGQGSYNEQFF | TGCAGTGCTAGGATACTAAGACCAGAACCGGGACAGGGCTCCTACAATGAGCAGTTCTTC
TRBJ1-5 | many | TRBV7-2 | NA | CASSLVFNGQPQHF | TGTGCCAGCAGCTTAGTTTTTAATGGTCAGCCCCAGCATTTT
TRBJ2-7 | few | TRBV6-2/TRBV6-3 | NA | CASSYSGSAYEQYF | TGTGCCAGCAGTTACTCTGGGAGTGCGTACGAGCAGTACTTC
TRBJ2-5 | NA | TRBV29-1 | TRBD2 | CSGRSGLADSETQYF | TGCAGCGGTCGGTCGGGACTAGCGGATTCGGAGACCCAGTACTTC
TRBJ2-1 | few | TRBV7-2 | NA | CASFPPGLNYNEQFF | TGTGCCAGCTTCCCGCCGGGACTGAACTACAATGAGCAGTTCTTC
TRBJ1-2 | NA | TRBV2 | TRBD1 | CASSQQGKYGYTF | TGTGCCAGCAGTCAACAGGGGAAGTACGGCTACACCTTC
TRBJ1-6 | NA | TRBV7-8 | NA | CASSLIDRHNSPLHF | TGTGCCAGCAGCTTGATAGACAGACATAATTCACCCCTCCACTTT